Listed below are T cell receptor beta chains from one sample, sequenced in a study of T cells in Graves' hyperthyroidism and ophthalmopathy. TCRdb processed the multiplex PCR reads anew with MiXCR; each CDR3 protein has one entry. Among 45,000 or so distinct CDR3 sequences listed, approximately 49% were seen once. Sample: peripheral blood or thyroid tissue (not recorded which). All receptors derive from a woman between 45 and 65 years old with Graves' hyperthyroidism. Each CDR3 is given with its conserved first and last residue. Fields, in order: J gene, clone size, D gene, V gene, CDR3 protein, CDR3 DNA. A D gene is named only where the DNA matches it firmly. For some rows the clone size is stated as once, few or many, or as a class when expanded; others skip it.

TRBJ2-6 many . TRBV20-1 CSARDHRVGANVLTF TGCAGTGCTAGAGATCACCGGGTCGGGGCCAACGTCCTGACTTTC
TRBJ1-5 . . TRBV7-2 CASSFASRGGQPQHF TGTGCCAGCAGCTTCGCCTCCAGGGGAGGTCAGCCCCAGCATTTT
TRBJ2-7 many TRBD1 TRBV9 CASSVRPGQIHEQYF TGTGCCAGCAGCGTACGGCCGGGACAGATCCACGAGCAGTACTTC
TRBJ2-7 . . TRBV29-1 CSAAEGTREQYF TGCAGCGCCGCTGAGGGGACACGCGAGCAGTACTTC
TRBJ2-5 many . TRBV12-3/TRBV12-4 CASSFTRAQETQYF TGTGCCAGCAGTTTTACCAGGGCCCAAGAGACCCAGTACTTC
TRBJ1-2 . . TRBV29-1 CSLGVGYTF TGCAGCTTGGGGGTTGGCTACACCTTC
TRBJ2-7 medium-sized TRBD2 TRBV10-3 CAISHKREASHEQYF TGTGCCATCAGTCACAAGCGGGAGGCATCCCACGAGCAGTACTTC
TRBJ2-3 many . TRBV4-3 CASSQDTRLGTQYF TGCGCCAGCAGCCAAGATACGAGGCTAGGTACGCAGTATTTT
TRBJ2-5 . TRBD1 TRBV2 CASRAGTDYQPQYF TGTGCCAGCAGGGCCGGGACAGATTATCAGCCCCAGTACTTC
TRBJ2-7 . TRBD1 TRBV20-1 CSAFEPGQGWYF TGCAGTGCTTTCGAACCGGGACAGGGTTGGTACTTC
TRBJ1-2 many . TRBV28 CASSLPSPAYGYTF TGTGCCAGCAGTTTGCCCTCACCGGCCTATGGCTACACCTTC
TRBJ2-5 . . TRBV7-6 CASSQGGTEGETQYF TGTGCCAGCAGCCAAGGGGGGACAGAAGGGGAGACCCAGTACTTC
TRBJ1-4 . . TRBV29-1 CSVVLLGGREKLFF TGCAGCGTTGTCTTGCTGGGGGGCCGTGAAAAACTGTTTTTT
TRBJ1-2 few . TRBV29-1 CSVGQAGYGYTF TGCAGCGTTGGACAGGCGGGCTATGGCTACACCTTC
TRBJ1-5 many . TRBV4-1 CASSQDISNQPQHF TGCGCCAGCAGCCAGGACATTAGCAATCAGCCCCAGCATTTT
TRBJ1-2 . . TRBV10-3 CAIPHPAVKDGHTF TGTGCCATCCCCCACCCGGCGGTCAAGGATGGCCACACCTTC
TRBJ2-7 . TRBD2 TRBV11-1 CASRTSGQTYEQYF TGTGCCAGCAGGACTAGCGGACAGACCTACGAGCAGTACTTC
TRBJ2-6 many TRBD1 TRBV6-2/TRBV6-3 CASSYSDRLLVGANVLTF TGTGCCAGCAGTTACTCGGACAGGCTGTTGGTTGGGGCCAACGTCCTGACTTTC
TRBJ2-7 many TRBD1 TRBV14 CASSQSRDSSYEQYF TGTGCCAGCAGCCAATCACGGGACAGTTCCTACGAGCAGTACTTC
TRBJ2-5 . TRBD2 TRBV20-1 CSARASSGSEETQYF TGCAGTGCTAGAGCCTCTAGCGGGAGCGAAGAGACCCAGTACTTC
TRBJ2-3 many TRBD2 TRBV13 CASSSRLAGSSDTQYF TGTGCCAGCAGCTCCAGACTAGCGGGGTCGTCAGATACGCAGTATTTT
TRBJ2-3 . TRBD1 TRBV5-6 CASSGDRENTDTQYF TGTGCCAGCAGCGGCGACAGGGAGAACACAGATACGCAGTATTTT
TRBJ1-6 . TRBD1 TRBV7-6 CASSLVAGGSNSPLHF TGTGCCAGCAGCTTAGTTGCAGGGGGAAGTAATTCACCCCTCCACTTT
TRBJ2-7 many . TRBV20-1 CSARGRGRLNSYEQYF TGCAGTGCTAGAGGCCGCGGCCGCTTAAACTCCTACGAGCAGTACTTC
TRBJ1-6 . . TRBV24-1 CATSRDGDSPLHF TGTGCCACCAGCCGGGACGGGGATTCACCCCTCCACTTT
TRBJ2-7 . . TRBV7-8 CASSLRGSRNPYEQYF TGTGCCAGCAGCTTAAGGGGAAGCAGGAACCCCTACGAGCAGTACTTC
TRBJ1-1 . . TRBV12-3/TRBV12-4 CASSLWGGRHAFF TGTGCCAGCAGTTTGTGGGGGGGGCGGCACGCTTTCTTT
TRBJ2-2 . TRBD2 TRBV20-1 CSASRTSGRAGPGELFF TGCAGTGCTTCCAGGACTAGCGGGAGGGCCGGGCCCGGGGAGCTGTTTTTT
TRBJ2-5 many . TRBV28 CASSPRTANQETQYF TGTGCCAGCAGTCCCAGGACAGCGAACCAAGAGACCCAGTACTTC
TRBJ1-2 . . TRBV12-3/TRBV12-4 CTSSLGNPYGYTF TGTACCAGCAGTTTGGGCAACCCCTATGGCTACACCTTC
TRBJ2-5 . TRBD1 TRBV20-1 CSARPRGHETQYF TGCAGTGCTAGGCCCAGGGGGCACGAGACCCAGTACTTC
TRBJ2-7 many . TRBV5-1 CASSLDSWYEQYF TGCGCCAGCAGCTTGGACAGCTGGTACGAGCAGTACTTC